Listed below are T cell receptor beta chains from one sample, sequenced in a study of cytomegalovirus exposure and HLA in healthy donors. Assay used: immunoSEQ multiplex PCR; TCRdb lists only in-frame clones, some missing. The sample lists some 150,000 clones, roughly 83% seen once, with about 2% in the top ten. The sequencing sample was made of PBMCs. The receptors derive from a woman in her fifties or sixties in good health and CMV-seronegative. Each CDR3 is given with its conserved first and last residue. D genes are given only for firm matches. For some rows the clone size is stated as once, few or many, or as a class when expanded; others skip it.

abundance,d_gene,len,v_gene,j_gene,CDR3nt,CDR3aa
-,TRBD1,15,TRBV14,TRBJ2-7,TGTGCCAGCAGCCAACAACAGGGGGCCGGATACGAGCAGTACTTC,CASSQQQGAGYEQYF
few,-,15,TRBV30,TRBJ1-1,TGTGCCTGGAGTGTATGGGCAGGAGGGAACACTGAAGCTTTCTTT,CAWSVWAGGNTEAFF
-,-,15,TRBV19,TRBJ2-1,TGTGCCAGTAGTATAACAGACTACTCCTACAATGAGCAGTTCTTC,CASSITDYSYNEQFF
-,TRBD1,14,TRBV28,TRBJ2-5,TGTGCCAGCAGTGATCGGGACAGCCAAGAGACCCAGTACTTC,CASSDRDSQETQYF
-,-,14,TRBV27,TRBJ2-2,TGTGCCAGCAGTTTAGGTTGGGCAGCTGGGGAGCTGTTTTTT,CASSLGWAAGELFF
-,-,13,TRBV6-5,TRBJ2-1,TGTGCCAGCAGTTTACAGGGTAGGGATGAGCAGTTCTTC,CASSLQGRDEQFF
-,-,13,TRBV18,TRBJ2-5,TGTGCCAGCTCACCGGGGCAGCAAGAGACCCAGTACTTC,CASSPGQQETQYF
-,-,12,TRBV2,TRBJ2-7,TGTGCCAGCAGTGACAGGGGCCACGAGCAGTACTTC,CASSDRGHEQYF
-,-,14,TRBV7-7,TRBJ2-7,TGTGCCAGCAGCTTCCGGGACTGGAACTACGAGCAGTACTTC,CASSFRDWNYEQYF
-,TRBD1,16,TRBV28,TRBJ1-6,TGTGCCAGCCTAGGGGGCGCAGGAACCTATAATTCACCCCTCCACTTT,CASLGGAGTYNSPLHF
-,TRBD2,16,TRBV5-1,TRBJ2-1,TGCGCCAGCAGCCCGCTCGGGAGGAACACCTACAATGAGCAGTTCTTC,CASSPLGRNTYNEQFF
-,TRBD2,16,TRBV4-3,TRBJ2-5,TGCGCCAGCAGCCAAGCCGGGGGGACTTTACAAGAGACCCAGTACTTC,CASSQAGGTLQETQYF
few,-,17,TRBV7-9,TRBJ1-3,TGTGCCAGCAGCTTAGATCAAGGGGACTCCTCTGGAAACACCATATATTTT,CASSLDQGDSSGNTIYF
-,TRBD1,14,TRBV5-1,TRBJ2-3,TGCGCCAGCACCCTGACAGGGGGATCGGATACGCAGTATTTT,CASTLTGGSDTQYF
-,TRBD2,17,TRBV30,TRBJ2-2,TGTGCCAGCACCGGGACTAGCGGGGGGGGAAGGATCGGGGAGCTGTTTTTT,CASTGTSGGGRIGELFF
-,-,13,TRBV6-1,TRBJ2-5,TGTGCCGGTTCTCGGGAGCGGATGGAGACCCAGTACTTC,CAGSRERMETQYF
-,-,14,TRBV4-3,TRBJ1-2,TGCGCCAGCAGCCCAGGCGGCAGGGGAGATGGCTACACCTTC,CASSPGGRGDGYTF
-,-,16,TRBV15,TRBJ1-1,TGTGCCACCAGCAGAGATAGGACAAGGCGGCACACTGAAGCTTTCTTT,CATSRDRTRRHTEAFF
-,TRBD1,12,TRBV7-3,TRBJ1-1,TGTGCCAGCAGCCCAGGGGGAACTGAAGCTTTCTTT,CASSPGGTEAFF
few,-,15,TRBV16,TRBJ2-1,TGTGCCAGCAGCCAAGCGGAAAGCTCCTACAATGAGCAGTTCTTC,CASSQAESSYNEQFF
-,-,14,TRBV5-1,TRBJ1-4,TGCGCCAGCTCCCAAGGGGGGGCTGGAGAAAAACTGTTTTTT,CASSQGGAGEKLFF
-,TRBD1,16,TRBV7-2,TRBJ2-6,TGTGCCAGCAGCCAATCGACAGGGTCTGGGGCCAACGTCCTGACTTTC,CASSQSTGSGANVLTF
-,-,16,TRBV19,TRBJ1-2,TGTGCCAGTAGTAACCGGGGAGGGGGACAAAACTATGGCTACACCTTC,CASSNRGGGQNYGYTF
once,TRBD1,12,TRBV6-1,TRBJ2-7,TGTGCCGGCGGACAGGGAAGCTACGAGCAGTACTTC,CAGGQGSYEQYF
-,TRBD2,13,TRBV29-1,TRBJ2-1,TGCAGCGTCGGGCCGGTGCGGGGGAGTGAGCAGTTCTTC,CSVGPVRGSEQFF
-,TRBD2,11,TRBV29-1,TRBJ2-7,TGCAGCGCCAAGACTAGCCACGAGCAGTACTTC,CSAKTSHEQYF
-,-,14,TRBV5-1,TRBJ2-5,TGCGCCAGCAGCATGGGGGGGCACCAAGAGACCCAGTACTTC,CASSMGGHQETQYF
once,TRBD2,19,TRBV7-2,TRBJ2-1,TGTGCCAGCAGCTCAGGACATCGGACTAGCGGGAGGGTGGCCAATGAGCAGTTCTTC,CASSSGHRTSGRVANEQFF
-,-,11,TRBV7-2,TRBJ2-7,TGTGCCAGCAGCCGGGCCTACGAGCAGTACTTC,CASSRAYEQYF
-,-,19,TRBV5-6,TRBJ1-3,TGTGCCAGCAGCTTGACCCGGGACAATTTCTACTTCTCTGGAAACACCATATATTTT,CASSLTRDNFYFSGNTIYF
-,TRBD2,18,TRBV12-5,TRBJ2-1,TGTGCTAGTGGTTTGGTACTTTCGGCTAGCGGGAGGAAGGCTGAGCAGTTCTTC,CASGLVLSASGRKAEQFF
medium-sized,TRBD2,16,TRBV4-3,TRBJ2-1,TGCGCCAGCAGCCAAGATTTGGCTAGCGGGTACAATGAGCAGTTCTTC,CASSQDLASGYNEQFF
-,-,14,TRBV21-1,TRBJ2-7,TGTGCCAGCAGCAAAGAGTACAGACACTACGAGCAGTACTTC,CASSKEYRHYEQYF
-,TRBD2,16,TRBV4-3,TRBJ2-4,TGCGCCAGCAGCCAAGTTACTTCGGGGGGGCAAAACATTCAGTACTTC,CASSQVTSGGQNIQYF
-,-,13,TRBV29-1,TRBJ1-2,TGCAGCGTTGAACGGGGGTCTGCCTATGGCTACACCTTC,CSVERGSAYGYTF
-,-,15,TRBV10-3,TRBJ1-5,TGTGCCATCAGTGAGGACGGACATAGCAATCAGCCCCAGCATTTT,CAISEDGHSNQPQHF
-,-,16,TRBV5-8,TRBJ2-7,TGTGCCAGCAGCCGGGGTTTCTGGGAAAGCTCCTACGAGCAGTACTTC,CASSRGFWESSYEQYF
-,-,13,TRBV5-1,TRBJ1-1,TGCGCCACCAAACCAACAGGGAACACTGAAGCTTTCTTT,CATKPTGNTEAFF
-,-,13,TRBV19,TRBJ2-2,TGTGCCAGTAGTCGGGGGAGGACCGGGGAGCTGTTTTTT,CASSRGRTGELFF
-,-,16,TRBV25-1,TRBJ2-5,TGTGCCAGCAGTGAATTAAGTTTAGGGCAGGGGGGTGCCCAGTACTTC,CASSELSLGQGGAQYF
-,-,15,TRBV7-9,TRBJ1-1,TGTGCCAGCAGGAGAGGGGGGGAAGGAGGCACTGAAGCTTTCTTT,CASRRGGEGGTEAFF
-,TRBD1,13,TRBV18,TRBJ1-1,TGTGCCAGCTCGCGTCAGGGGGCAGCTGAAGCTTTCTTT,CASSRQGAAEAFF
few,-,14,TRBV5-1,TRBJ1-3,TGCGCCAGCGGGGAGGGAGGATCTGGAAACACCATATATTTT,CASGEGGSGNTIYF
once,-,15,TRBV7-8,TRBJ2-2,TGTGCCAGCAGCCCGGGACACTCGAACACCGGGGAGCTGTTTTTT,CASSPGHSNTGELFF
few,TRBD1,15,TRBV4-1,TRBJ2-1,TGCGCCAGCAGCCAAACTGAGGACAGGGCCAATGAGCAGTTCTTC,CASSQTEDRANEQFF
-,-,16,TRBV5-6,TRBJ2-5,TGTGCCAGCAGCCCAGGTGAGGGAAGTGCCGAAGAGACCCAGTACTTC,CASSPGEGSAEETQYF
-,TRBD2,15,TRBV27,TRBJ2-7,TGTGCCAGCAGTTGGAAAGCGGGGGGAATCTACGAGCAGTACTTC,CASSWKAGGIYEQYF
-,-,11,TRBV20-1,TRBJ2-3,TGCAGTGCCCCCCTTGTAGATACGCAGTATTTT,CSAPLVDTQYF
once,-,14,TRBV15,TRBJ2-7,TGTGCCACCAGCAGAGTCCCAGGGTACCACGAGCAGTACTTC,CATSRVPGYHEQYF
-,-,15,TRBV15,TRBJ2-5,TGTGCCACCAGCTGGGGGGAACCCCTTCTACCGGCCCAGTACTTC,CATSWGEPLLPAQYF
-,TRBD2,12,TRBV27,TRBJ2-7,TGTGCCAGCCCTACCAGTCCCGGGAGGGCCTACTTC,CASPTSPGRAYF
few,TRBD1,15,TRBV2,TRBJ2-7,TGTGCCAGCAGCGTATTTTTGGGACAGGTAGGCGAGCAGTACTTC,CASSVFLGQVGEQYF
-,-,14,TRBV7-9,TRBJ2-7,TGTTCCAGCAGCTCCGTCAACCGCGCCTACGAGCAGTACTTC,CSSSSVNRAYEQYF